The entry below describes one T cell receptor (beta chain). Antigen: not known. This record comes from a study of post-analysis software for immune sequencing data. The authors incorporated unique molecular identifiers into the TCR beta cDNA libraries. Via MiXCR, TCRdb re-called the PCR reads, giving one row per CDR3 protein. The sample includes about 770,000 distinct CDR3 sequences, around 46% of them seen just once. The CDR3 length is 15 residues. Germline V gene lookup returns CDR1 SNHLY and CDR2 FYNNEI. V was shortened by 0 bases and J by 2 bases, with 11 bases between the two germline ends. Study-level points and caveats: Analysis by F measure revealed that same-batch samples clustered strongly together. Normalized Chao1 diversity was significantly reduced in patients versus controls. With TRBV5-6, TRBV5-1 and TRBV20-1 included, about five TRBV segments were more frequent in patients than in controls.

Sequencing was done on a sample of blood. The sequence derives from a girl aged 10 to 17 with multiple sclerosis. The chain employs TRBV2 and TRBJ2-7; possible D gene TRBD2, 6 bases. CDR3 nucleotides: TGTGCCAGCAGTGAAGCGCGCGGGATCACCTACGAGCAGTACTTC. It specifies CASSEARGITYEQYF. Filled out from reference TRBV2 and TRBJ2-7, the complete variable domain reads EPEVTQTPSHQVTQMGQEVILRCVPISNHLYFYWYRQILGQKVEFLVSFYNNEISEKSEIFDDQFSVERPDGSNFTLKIRSTKLEDSAMYFCASSEARGITYEQYFGPGTRLTVT.